Shown below are 28 T cell receptor beta chains from a single sample sequenced in a study of cytomegalovirus exposure and HLA in healthy donors. PCR was performed using 60 Vbeta and 13 Jbeta primers. Clones were read by immunoSEQ multiplex PCR, and TCRdb kept only the in-frame ones, dropping some. The sample yields 100,000 to 150,000 clones, around 66% seen once. Sequencing input: PBMCs. The receptors stem from a woman aged 40 to 50 in good health and CMV-seropositive.

The chain recombines TRBV6-4 with TRBJ2-1, with D possibly being TRBD1 (6 bases). Deletions cut 3 bases from V and 3 bases from J, with 12 bases between. The germline CDR1 and CDR2 sequences are MRHNA and SNTAGT. This CDR3 region has 15 residues. CDR3 region: CASSESQGNYNEQFF. In DNA, the CDR3 is TGTGCCAGCAGTGAGAGTCAGGGGAACTACAATGAGCAGTTCTTC.

CDR3 sequence reads: CASSFQGTDTQYF. The CDR3 nucleotides read TGTGCCAGCAGTTTTCAGGGCACAGATACGCAGTATTTT. The rearrangement joins TRBV27 to TRBJ2-3; the D is unclear. The CDR3 is 13 amino acids. CDR1 is MNHEY and CDR2 is SMNVEV in the germline V gene (reference sequence). Trimming left V 3 bases short and J 1 base short, with 5 bases between.

In this sample, this clone turned up once. The chain is built from TRBV10-1 and TRBJ2-3, with 11 bases fitting TRBD2. Germline CDR1 and CDR2: WNHNN and SYGVQD (reference sequence). The CDR3 is made up of 15 amino acids. Trimming removed 6 bases from V and 2 bases from J; junction bases left unmatched: 4. CDR3 DNA: TGCGCCAGCAGCGTAGCGGGGGGGAACACAGATACGCAGTATTTT. It is translated as CASSVAGGNTDTQYF.

The V gene is TRBV28, the J gene TRBJ2-1; 7 positions match TRBD2. Germline V gene data show CDR1 as MDHEN and CDR2 as SYDVKM. The CDR3 covers 15 residues. J lost 10 bases, V lost 4 bases, and 13 bases had no gene match. DNA of the CDR3: TGTGCCAGCAGTTCGGGTAGCGGGTTAGCCTGGGAGCAGTTCTTC. It encodes CASSSGSGLAWEQFF.

This chain connects TRBV7-9 to TRBJ1-3; perhaps TRBD1 as D (6 bases). The germline V and J ends were trimmed by 5 bases and 0 bases, with 11 bases remaining between them. Germline V gene sequence: CDR1 SEHNR, CDR2 FQNEAQ (reference sequence). CDR3 length equals 15 residues. The CDR3 spells CASSQTGSSGNTIYF. CDR3 sequence (DNA): TGTGCCAGCAGCCAGACAGGCTCCTCTGGAAACACCATATATTTT.

The chain has TRBV2 and TRBJ2-1; 7 nucleotides agree with TRBD2. After removal of 4 bases from V and 7 bases from J, the junction contained 7 bases not matched to a gene. The CDR3 contains 14 residues. CDR1 is SNHLY and CDR2 is FYNNEI in the germline V gene. The CDR3 sequence is CASSGTRGANEQFF. The CDR3 coding sequence is TGTGCCAGCAGTGGGACTAGGGGCGCGAATGAGCAGTTCTTC.

In this sample, this clone turned up once. The genes are TRBV19 and TRBJ1-6; D ambiguous. Germline values: CDR1 LNHDA, CDR2 SQIVND (reference sequence). The CDR3 length is 15 residues. The germline V and J ends were trimmed by 6 bases and 7 bases, with 16 bases remaining between them. Here the CDR3 reads CASRVLSFYNSPLHF. The CDR3 nucleotides are TGTGCCAGTAGGGTTCTGAGCTTCTACAATTCACCCCTCCACTTT.

The CDR3 DNA reads as TGTGCCAGCGCATGGGGGGACTCCTACGAGCAGTACTTC. Its translation: CASAWGDSYEQYF. V usage is TRBV27 and J usage is TRBJ2-7, with TRBD2 as a possible D gene (6 bases). V lost 8 bases, J lost 0 bases, and 11 bases lay in between. This CDR3 contains 13 residues. Germline V gene lookup returns CDR1 MNHEY and CDR2 SMNVEV (reference sequence).

This chain connects TRBV27 to TRBJ2-2; D gene uncertain. The CDR3 runs to 14 residues. Trimming took off 1 base at V and 1 base at J, with 4 bases between the two ends. The germline V gene encodes CDR1 MNHEY and CDR2 SMNVEV (reference sequence). CDR3 sequence: CASSLYLNTGELFF. The CDR3 DNA reads as TGTGCCAGCAGTTTATATCTGAACACCGGGGAGCTGTTTTTT.

Only a few counts were recorded for this clone. The rearrangement uses TRBV28 and TRBJ2-3; 8 nucleotides line up with TRBD1. V lost 5 bases to trimming and J lost 1 base; unmatched junction nucleotides: 8. Germline V gives CDR1 MDHEN, CDR2 SYDVKM. CDR3 size: 16 residues. As DNA, the CDR3 is TGTGCCAGCAGTCGCCCTCCGGGACAGGGCACAGATACGCAGTATTTT. Protein sequence: CASSRPPGQGTDTQYF.

The chain couples TRBV7-8 to TRBJ1-5; no clear D gene. Germline V gene data show CDR1 as SGHVS and CDR2 as FQNEAQ. V was cut by 8 bases and J by 0 bases, with 11 bases left in between. CDR3 length: 14 amino acids. The CDR3 DNA is TGTGCCAGCGGCGGAGGTGATAGCAATCAGCCCCAGCATTTT. Its translation: CASGGGDSNQPQHF. The full variable domain, in which reference TRBV7-8 and TRBJ1-5 provide the parts outside the CDR3, is GAGVSQSPRYKVAKRGQDVALRCDPISGHVSLFWYQQALGQGPEFLTYFQNEAQLDKSGLPSDRFFAERPEGSVSTLKIQRTQQEDSAVYLCASGGGDSNQPQHFGDGTRLSIL.

CDR3 DNA sequence: TGTGCCAGCAGCGTAGAAGGGGGCTGGGATGAAAAACTGTTTTTT. Amino acid sequence: CASSVEGGWDEKLFF. The chain combines TRBV9 with TRBJ1-4, with 7 bases lining up with TRBD1. J gave up 6 bases and V 0 bases, and 5 bases lay outside the gene matches. Germline V lookup: CDR1 SGDLS, CDR2 YYNGEE. The CDR3 length is 15 residues. The full variable domain, rest sourced from reference TRBV9 and TRBJ1-4, is DSGVTQTPKHLITATGQRVTLRCSPRSGDLSVYWYQQSLDQGLQFLIQYYNGEERAKGNILERFSAQQFPDLHSELNLSSLELGDSALYFCASSVEGGWDEKLFFGSGTQLSVL.

This clone was recorded a few times. The chain recombines TRBV15 with TRBJ1-3, with 11 bases fitting TRBD1. V shed 1 base and J 0 bases; nucleotides not matched to a gene: 5. The germline V gene has CDR1 LNHNV and CDR2 YYDKDF (reference sequence). This CDR3 comprises 18 residues. The CDR3 bases are TGTGCCACCAGCAGAGTTTTGGGACAGGGGGTCTCTGGAAACACCATATATTTT. Its protein is CATSRVLGQGVSGNTIYF.

V and J are TRBV5-4 and TRBJ2-7, with D possibly TRBD1 on 6 matching bases. Germline CDR1 reads SGHNT; CDR2 reads YYREEE (reference sequence). There are 13 residues in the CDR3. Deletions cut 0 bases from V and 2 bases from J, with 6 bases between. The CDR3 DNA reads TGTGCCAGCAGCTTGGACAGGGCCTACGAGCAGTACTTC. Encoded protein: CASSLDRAYEQYF.

This clone came up once. J is TRBJ1-3 and V is TRBV30; perhaps TRBD1 as D (6 bases). The CDR3 has 20 amino acids. V gave up 0 bases and J gave up 0 bases, with 24 bases separating them. Germline V gives CDR1 GTSNPN, CDR2 SVGIG (reference sequence). The CDR3 coding sequence is TGTGCCTGGAGTGTACCCCCGAGAGGGTGGGGGCAGAGCTCTGGAAACACCATATATTTT. It specifies CAWSVPPRGWGQSSGNTIYF.

The chain links TRBV7-9 to TRBJ2-7, with a weak D call TRBD2 (6 bases). Germline CDR1 reads SEHNR; CDR2 reads FQNEAQ (reference sequence). The CDR3 extends over 15 amino acids. Trimming stripped 3 bases from V and 2 bases from J, with 14 bases between. CDR3 sequence (DNA): TGTGCCAGCAGCTTTCTCGGGGGAGGAGCCTACGAGCAGTACTTC. As protein: CASSFLGGGAYEQYF.

This chain links TRBV6-5 with TRBJ2-7; D possibly corresponds to TRBD1 (6 bases). Germline V gene data show CDR1 as MNHEY and CDR2 as SVGAGI. The CDR3 length is 15 residues. V was shortened by 2 bases and J by 3 bases, with 14 bases between the two germline ends. The CDR3, as DNA: TGTGCCAGCAGTTACGGTCTCGGGACAAGCTACGAGCAGTACTTC. Translated, it gives CASSYGLGTSYEQYF.

This clone was picked up a small number of times. CDR3 sequence (DNA): TGTGCCAGCAGTTCGTCCGGGTCCGAGCAGTACTTC. This translates into CASSSSGSEQYF. The chain uses TRBV28 and TRBJ2-7, with D hard to call. Germline values: CDR1 MDHEN, CDR2 SYDVKM. The CDR3 is made up of 12 amino acids. V was cut by 4 bases and J by 6 bases, with 10 bases left in between.

The rearrangement links TRBV10-3 to TRBJ1-1; 7 bases map to TRBD1. The CDR3 length is 14 residues. CDR1 is ENHRY and CDR2 is SYGVKD in the germline V gene. V shed 6 bases and J 1 base; nucleotides not matched to a gene: 5. As DNA, the CDR3 is TGTGCCATCAGACGGGACAGCACGAACACTGAAGCTTTCTTT. It translates to CAIRRDSTNTEAFF.

The sample holds a few counts of this clone. This chain joins TRBV11-2 and TRBJ2-7; D remains ambiguous. From germline, CDR1 is SGHAT and CDR2 FQNNGV. The CDR3 loop spans 13 amino acids. Trimming cost V 6 bases and J 4 bases, with 13 bases left between them. CDR3 nucleotides: TGTGCCAGCAGTCCCATAACCCTATACGAGCAGTACTTC. Translating it yields CASSPITLYEQYF.

The genes are TRBV7-2 and TRBJ1-2, with 8 bases that match TRBD1. After removal of 5 bases from V and 3 bases from J, the junction contained 5 bases not matched to a gene. Germline V gene sequence: CDR1 SGHTA, CDR2 FQGNSA. This CDR3 comprises 14 residues. The CDR3 protein is CASSPGQGYYGYTF. The DNA for the CDR3 is TGTGCCAGCAGCCCAGGACAGGGCTACTATGGCTACACCTTC.

The chain uses TRBV25-1 and TRBJ2-3; 12 nucleotides match TRBD2. The CDR3 covers 15 residues. Looked up from germline, CDR1 is MGHDK and CDR2 is SYGVNS. V lost 6 bases, J lost 6 bases, and 7 bases stayed unmatched. CDR3: CASRKGLAGTDTQYF. The CDR3 nucleotides are TGTGCCAGCAGGAAGGGACTAGCGGGTACCGATACGCAGTATTTT.

This chain joins TRBV28 and TRBJ1-1, with D possibly being TRBD1 (6 bases). The V gene's germline CDR1 is MDHEN and CDR2 SYDVKM. The CDR3 totals 13 residues. Deletions cut 4 bases from V and 3 bases from J, with 9 bases between. The CDR3 loop reads CASSSRGYTEAFF. The CDR3 DNA reads as TGTGCCAGCAGTTCCAGGGGTTACACTGAAGCTTTCTTT. Looking up the rest from reference TRBV28 and TRBJ1-1 gives the full variable domain: DVKVTQSSRYLVKRTGEKVFLECVQDMDHENMFWYRQDPGLGLRLIYFSYDVKMKEKGDIPEGYSVSREKKERFSLILESASTNQTSMYLCASSSRGYTEAFFGQGTRLTVV.

J is TRBJ2-2 and V is TRBV6-5; no firm D call. The germline V and J ends were trimmed by 8 bases and 9 bases, with 13 bases remaining between them. CDR3 length: 12 amino acids. Germline-derived CDR1 and CDR2 are MNHEY and SVGAGI. The CDR3 loop is CASGRHSRELFF. The DNA for the CDR3 is TGTGCCAGCGGAAGACACAGTAGGGAGCTGTTTTTT.

This CDR3 is CASSSSGRVTGELFF. The CDR3 nucleotides read TGTGCCAGCAGCAGTAGCGGGAGAGTCACCGGGGAGCTGTTTTTT. V usage is TRBV5-4 and J usage is TRBJ2-2; TRBD2 agrees at 9 bases. CDR1 and CDR2 (germline): SGHNT, YYREEE (reference sequence). With 4 bases clipped from V and 4 bases from J, the junction kept 5 bases outside the gene matches. The CDR3 consists of 15 residues.

The chain is built from TRBV18 and TRBJ1-1; no firm D call. CDR1 is KGHSH, CDR2 LQKENI, per germline. This CDR3 has 13 amino acids. V was shortened by 4 bases and J by 0 bases, with 6 bases between the two germline ends. CDR3 coding DNA: TGTGCCAGCTCACTTAGAATGAACACTGAAGCTTTCTTT. Translation gives CASSLRMNTEAFF.

The V and J genes are TRBV5-1 and TRBJ1-1, with a weak D call TRBD1 (6 bases). V lost 6 bases, J lost 3 bases, and 6 bases lay in between. Germline V CDR1 and CDR2: SGHRS, YFSETQ. The CDR3 consists of 11 residues. CDR3 nucleotide sequence: TGCGCCAGCACAGGGGACACTGAAGCTTTCTTT. Translated, it gives CASTGDTEAFF.

The CDR3 nucleotides are TGCAGCGCTACGACAGGGACCCTAAATTCACCCCTCCACTTT. Its protein product is CSATTGTLNSPLHF. The rearrangement uses TRBV29-1 and TRBJ1-6, with TRBD1 identical over 7 bases. With V trimmed by 7 bases and J by 7 bases, 10 bases remained unmatched. The germline CDR1 and CDR2 sequences are SQVTM and ANQGSEA. The length of the CDR3 is 14 residues.